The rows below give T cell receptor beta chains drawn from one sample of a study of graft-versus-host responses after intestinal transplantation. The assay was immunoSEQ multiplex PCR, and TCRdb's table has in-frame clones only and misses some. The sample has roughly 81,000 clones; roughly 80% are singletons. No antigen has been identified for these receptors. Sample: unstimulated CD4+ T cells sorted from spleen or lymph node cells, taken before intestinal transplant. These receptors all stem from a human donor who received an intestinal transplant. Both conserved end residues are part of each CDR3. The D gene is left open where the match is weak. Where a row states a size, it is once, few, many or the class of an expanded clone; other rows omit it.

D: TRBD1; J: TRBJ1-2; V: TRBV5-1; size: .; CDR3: CASSDGQGWSYGYTF; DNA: TGCGCCAGCAGCGACGGACAGGGTTGGTCCTATGGCTACACCTTC
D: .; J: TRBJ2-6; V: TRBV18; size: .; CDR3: CASSPVVSGANVLTF; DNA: TGTGCCAGCTCACCGGTAGTCTCTGGGGCCAACGTCCTGACTTTC
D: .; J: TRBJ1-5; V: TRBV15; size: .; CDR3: CATSRDIRGWQPQHF; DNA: TGTGCCACCAGCAGAGATATCAGGGGATGGCAGCCCCAGCATTTT
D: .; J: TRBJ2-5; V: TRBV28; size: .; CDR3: CASSLGQRETQYF; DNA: TGTGCCAGCAGTTTAGGACAGCGGGAGACCCAGTACTTC
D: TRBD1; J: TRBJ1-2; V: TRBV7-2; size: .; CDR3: CASSAHRGLYGYTF; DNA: TGTGCCAGCAGCGCGCACAGGGGCCTCTATGGCTACACCTTC
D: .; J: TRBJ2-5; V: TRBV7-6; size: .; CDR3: CASSLALGHHQETQYF; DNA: TGTGCCAGCAGCTTAGCATTGGGACACCACCAAGAGACCCAGTACTTC
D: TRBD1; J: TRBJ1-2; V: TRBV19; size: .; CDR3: CASSIGRGNYGYTF; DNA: TGTGCCAGTAGTATTGGCAGGGGGAACTATGGCTACACCTTC
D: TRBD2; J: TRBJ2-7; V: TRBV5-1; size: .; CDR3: CASSIAGTSGYEQYF; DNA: TGCGCCAGCAGCATAGCCGGGACTAGCGGCTACGAGCAGTACTTC
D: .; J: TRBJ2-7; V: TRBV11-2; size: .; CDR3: CASSLESGGQIYSYEQYF; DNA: TGTGCCAGCAGCTTAGAGAGCGGAGGACAGATATATTCCTACGAGCAGTACTTC
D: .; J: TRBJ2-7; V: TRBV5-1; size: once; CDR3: CASSLNPPGLNYEQYF; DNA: TGCGCCAGCAGCTTGAACCCCCCGGGACTTAACTACGAGCAGTACTTC
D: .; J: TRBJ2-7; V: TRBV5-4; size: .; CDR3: CASSLRGEQYF; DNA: TGTGCCAGCAGCTTGAGGGGTGAGCAGTACTTC
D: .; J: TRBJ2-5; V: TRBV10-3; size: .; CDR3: CAISGAQETQYF; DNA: TGTGCCATCAGTGGAGCCCAAGAGACCCAGTACTTC
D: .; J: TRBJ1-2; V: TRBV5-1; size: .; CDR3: CASSLDPAANYGYTF; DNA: TGCGCCAGCAGCTTGGATCCGGCGGCGAACTATGGCTACACCTTC
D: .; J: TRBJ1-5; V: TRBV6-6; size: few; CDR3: CASSYPSEPQHF; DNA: TGTGCCAGCAGTTACCCGAGCGAGCCCCAGCATTTT
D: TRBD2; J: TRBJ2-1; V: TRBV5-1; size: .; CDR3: CASSSPLEGTSGVSSYNEQFF; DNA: TGCGCCAGCAGCTCCCCTCTGGAGGGAACTAGCGGGGTGAGCTCCTACAATGAGCAGTTCTTC
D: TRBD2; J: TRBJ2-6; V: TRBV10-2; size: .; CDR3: CASRLAGAAGANVLTF; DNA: TGCGCCAGCAGGTTAGCGGGAGCAGCTGGGGCCAACGTCCTGACTTTC
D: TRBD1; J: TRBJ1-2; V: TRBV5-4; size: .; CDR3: CASSPGGAGYGYTF; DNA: TGTGCCAGCAGCCCAGGGGGCGCTGGCTATGGCTACACCTTC
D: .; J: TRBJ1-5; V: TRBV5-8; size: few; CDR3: CASSLWGEGLGQPQHF; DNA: TGTGCCAGCAGCTTGTGGGGGGAAGGGTTGGGACAGCCCCAGCATTTT
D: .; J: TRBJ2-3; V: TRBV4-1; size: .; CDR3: CASSRSGAYDTDTQYF; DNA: TGCGCCAGCAGCCGATCGGGTGCGTACGACACAGATACGCAGTATTTT
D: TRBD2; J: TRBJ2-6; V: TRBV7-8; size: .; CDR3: CASSGTSPLSGANVLTF; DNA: TGTGCCAGCAGTGGGACTAGCCCACTCTCTGGGGCCAACGTCCTGACTTTC
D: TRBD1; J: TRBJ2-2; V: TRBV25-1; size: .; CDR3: CASSPTGGRTGELFF; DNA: TGTGCCAGCAGTCCCACAGGGGGGAGGACCGGGGAGCTGTTTTTT
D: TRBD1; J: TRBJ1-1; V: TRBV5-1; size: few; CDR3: CASSYPDRVNTEAFF; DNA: TGCGCCAGCAGCTACCCAGACAGGGTGAACACTGAAGCTTTCTTT
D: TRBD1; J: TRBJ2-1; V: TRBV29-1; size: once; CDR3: CSVRQGISYNEQFF; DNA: TGCAGCGTTCGACAGGGGATCTCCTACAATGAGCAGTTCTTC
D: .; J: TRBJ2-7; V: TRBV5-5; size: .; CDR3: CASSLYGGNSYEQYF; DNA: TGTGCCAGCAGCTTGTACGGCGGAAACTCCTACGAGCAGTACTTC
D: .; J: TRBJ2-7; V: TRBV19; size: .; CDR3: CATSIATGTPYEQYF; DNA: TGTGCCACCAGTATAGCGACAGGGACTCCCTACGAGCAGTACTTC
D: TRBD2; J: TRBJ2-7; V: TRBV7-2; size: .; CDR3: CASSIRGGYEQYF; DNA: TGTGCCAGCAGCATACGCGGGGGCTACGAGCAGTACTTC
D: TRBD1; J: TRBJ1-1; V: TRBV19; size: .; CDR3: CASSPQGANTEAFF; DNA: TGTGCCAGTAGTCCGCAGGGGGCGAACACTGAAGCTTTCTTT